The T cell receptor beta chain described here comes from a study of blood T cell repertoires in COVID-19. Study background: COVID-19 samples, acute and convalescent, were from the United States, Italy and Spain. PBMCs, B-cell-depleted T cells, or T cells were the source of the cDNA or gDNA that made up the material.

The CDR3 length is 11 residues. CDR1 is SGHTA, CDR2 FQGNSA, per germline. Methods used by the authors: From reference gene primer amplification, estimates of nucleated cell counts were derived. TCRdb's copy holds only in-frame clones and misses some; the assay was immunoSEQ multiplex PCR. That table furnishes V, J and clone size, whereas the DNA furnished D and trimming. The sample lists about 260,000 clones; around 86% were seen once. Concerning this clone: A read error may produce the germline difference seen at one junction end.

The V gene is TRBV7-2, the J gene TRBJ1-1; no clear D gene. This TCR was recovered from a man between 40 and 49 years old who had recovered from COVID-19. Sequenced input: peripheral blood. CDR3 bases: TGTGCCAGCAGCTTACTTATTACAGTACTCTTT. This translates into CASSLLITVLF.